Listed below are T cell receptor beta chains from one sample, sequenced in a study of glioma-infiltrating T cells after dendritic cell vaccination. Here immunoSEQ multiplex PCR was the method, and the copy in TCRdb shows in-frame clones only, minus some. The sample includes more than 95,000 clones, roughly 79% seen only once; the top ten take approximately 12%. Here the sequenced sample was blood, taken before dendritic cell vaccination. These receptors were collected from a human donor with glioblastoma. Each CDR3 is given with its conserved first and last residue. A D gene is named only where the DNA matches it firmly.

v_gene	j_gene	d_gene	CDR3nt	CDR3aa
TRBV7-7	TRBJ2-3	TRBD2	TGTGCTAGCAGCCCGGGACTAGCGGGGGGCGGTAGCACAGATACGCAGTATTTT	CASSPGLAGGGSTDTQYF
TRBV5-1	TRBJ2-5	TRBD2	TGCGCCAGCAGCTTATTAGGAGCGGGGGGATGGGAGACCCAGTACTTC	CASSLLGAGGWETQYF
TRBV4-3	TRBJ2-3	-	TGCGCCAGCAGCCAAGACAGGGTTCCAGATACGCAGTATTTT	CASSQDRVPDTQYF
TRBV4-3	TRBJ1-1	-	TGCGCCAGCAGCCTAGGGCGGGATGGCACTGAAGCTTTCTTT	CASSLGRDGTEAFF
TRBV30	TRBJ1-4	TRBD1	TGTGCCTGGAGTTGGAACAGGGGTAAAGCAACTAATGAAAAACTGTTTTTT	CAWSWNRGKATNEKLFF
TRBV19	TRBJ2-3	-	TGTGCCAGTAGTATCCAGGTGAGCACAGATACGCAGTATTTT	CASSIQVSTDTQYF
TRBV7-8	TRBJ1-1	-	TGTGCCAGCAGCTTAGGAGAGGCCGTGGTTATGAACACTGAAGCTTTCTTT	CASSLGEAVVMNTEAFF
TRBV5-4	TRBJ1-2	TRBD1	TGTGCCAGCAGCGTACCGGGACAGGGGGAGGGCTATGGCTACACCTTC	CASSVPGQGEGYGYTF
TRBV18	TRBJ2-1	-	TGTGCCAGCTCACCATTGGGCGACAATGAGCAGTTCTTC	CASSPLGDNEQFF
TRBV6-6	TRBJ1-1	-	TGTGCCAGCAGTTACCGAACAGTGGGCACTGAAGCTTTCTTT	CASSYRTVGTEAFF
TRBV5-1	TRBJ2-3	TRBD2	TGCGCCAGCGTAGCGGGGGCTAGCACAGATACGCAGTATTTT	CASVAGASTDTQYF
TRBV2	TRBJ1-4	TRBD1	TGTGCCAGCAGTGAATTTGGACAGGGGGAAAAACTGTTTTTT	CASSEFGQGEKLFF
TRBV19	TRBJ2-5	TRBD2	TGTGCCAGTATGAGTCGGGGGGTTCAGGAGACCCAGTACTTC	CASMSRGVQETQYF
TRBV6-5	TRBJ2-7	TRBD1	TGTGCCAGCAGAAAGACAGGGGGGGCTGAAGAGCAGTACTTC	CASRKTGGAEEQYF